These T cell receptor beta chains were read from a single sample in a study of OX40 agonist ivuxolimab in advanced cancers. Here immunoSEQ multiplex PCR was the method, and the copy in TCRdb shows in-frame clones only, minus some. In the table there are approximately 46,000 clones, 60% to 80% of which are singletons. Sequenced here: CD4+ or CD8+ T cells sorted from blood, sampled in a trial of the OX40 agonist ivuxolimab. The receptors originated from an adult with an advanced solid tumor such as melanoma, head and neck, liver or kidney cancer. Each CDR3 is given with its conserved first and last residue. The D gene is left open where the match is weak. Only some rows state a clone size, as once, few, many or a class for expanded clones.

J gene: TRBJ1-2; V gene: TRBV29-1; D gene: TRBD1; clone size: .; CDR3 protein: CSVEERGQGNYGYTF; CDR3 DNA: TGCAGCGTTGAAGAGAGAGGACAGGGGAACTATGGCTACACCTTC
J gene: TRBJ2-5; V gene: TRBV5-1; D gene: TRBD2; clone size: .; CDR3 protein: CASSPRLAGVRSHETQYF; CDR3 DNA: TGCGCCAGCAGCCCCAGACTAGCGGGAGTCCGGTCACATGAGACCCAGTACTTC
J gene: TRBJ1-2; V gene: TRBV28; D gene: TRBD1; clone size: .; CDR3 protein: CASREGGSYGYTF; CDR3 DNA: TGTGCCAGCAGGGAAGGGGGCAGCTATGGCTACACCTTC
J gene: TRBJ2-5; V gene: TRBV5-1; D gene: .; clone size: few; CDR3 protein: CASSFMAPRLEGTQYF; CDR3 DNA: TGCGCCAGCAGCTTTATGGCCCCCCGGTTGGAGGGGACCCAGTACTTC
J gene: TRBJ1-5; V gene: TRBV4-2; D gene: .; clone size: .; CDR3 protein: CASSPAGGQPQHF; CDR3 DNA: TGTGCCAGCAGCCCGGCAGGCGGTCAGCCCCAGCATTTT
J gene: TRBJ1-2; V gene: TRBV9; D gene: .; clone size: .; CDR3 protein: CASSRWLQGVSGYTF; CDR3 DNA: TGTGCCAGCAGCCGGTGGCTACAGGGAGTTTCTGGCTACACCTTC
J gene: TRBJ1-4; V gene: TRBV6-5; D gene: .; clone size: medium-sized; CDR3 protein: CASRGQGWDEKLFF; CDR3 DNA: TGTGCCAGCAGGGGACAAGGGTGGGATGAAAAACTGTTTTTT
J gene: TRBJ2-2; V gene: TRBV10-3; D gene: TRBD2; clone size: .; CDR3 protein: CARRAGVAGELFF; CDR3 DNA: TGTGCCAGACGAGCGGGAGTGGCCGGGGAGCTGTTTTTT
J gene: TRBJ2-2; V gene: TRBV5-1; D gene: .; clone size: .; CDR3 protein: CASSHDRLSNTGELFF; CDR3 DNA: TGCGCCAGCAGCCACGACAGGTTATCGAACACCGGGGAGCTGTTTTTT
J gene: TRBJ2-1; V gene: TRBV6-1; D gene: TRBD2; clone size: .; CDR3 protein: CASRTSGAYNEQFF; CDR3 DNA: TGTGCCAGCAGAACTAGCGGAGCATACAATGAGCAGTTCTTC
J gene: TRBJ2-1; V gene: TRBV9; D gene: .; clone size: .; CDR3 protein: CASSVGPFSSGVDNEQFF; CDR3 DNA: TGTGCCAGCAGCGTAGGGCCCTTTAGTAGCGGCGTTGACAATGAGCAGTTCTTC
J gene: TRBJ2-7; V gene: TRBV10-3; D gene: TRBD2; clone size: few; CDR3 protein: CAISEMTSGSSYEQYF; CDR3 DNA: TGTGCCATCAGTGAAATGACTAGCGGAAGCTCCTACGAGCAGTACTTC
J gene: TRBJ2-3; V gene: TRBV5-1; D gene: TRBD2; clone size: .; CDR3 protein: CASSPVGGSVRTTDTQYF; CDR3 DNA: TGCGCCAGCAGCCCGGTAGGCGGGAGTGTTCGGACCACAGATACGCAGTATTTT
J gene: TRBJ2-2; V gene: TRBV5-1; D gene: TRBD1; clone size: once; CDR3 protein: CASSAGGENTGELFF; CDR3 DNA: TGCGCCAGCAGCGCAGGGGGAGAGAACACCGGGGAGCTGTTTTTT
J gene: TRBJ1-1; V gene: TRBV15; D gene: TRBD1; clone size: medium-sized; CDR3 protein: CATSKGQGTEAFF; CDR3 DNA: TGTGCCACCAGCAAAGGACAGGGGACTGAAGCTTTCTTT
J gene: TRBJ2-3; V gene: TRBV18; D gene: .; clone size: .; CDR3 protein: CASSPEEDTQYF; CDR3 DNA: TGTGCCAGCTCACCAGAAGAAGATACGCAGTATTTT
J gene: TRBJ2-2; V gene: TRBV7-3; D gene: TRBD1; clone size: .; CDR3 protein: CASRVQGDDGELFF; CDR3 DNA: TGTGCCAGCAGAGTACAGGGGGACGACGGGGAGCTGTTTTTT
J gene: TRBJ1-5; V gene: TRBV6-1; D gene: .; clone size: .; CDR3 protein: CASSSQGSNQPQHF; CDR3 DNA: TGTGCCAGCAGTTCACAGGGTAGCAATCAGCCCCAGCATTTT
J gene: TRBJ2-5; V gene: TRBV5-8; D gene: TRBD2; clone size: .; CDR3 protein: CASSLRPGLAGGRKTETQYF; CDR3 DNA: TGTGCCAGCAGCTTGCGGCCGGGACTAGCGGGAGGCCGTAAGACGGAGACCCAGTACTTC
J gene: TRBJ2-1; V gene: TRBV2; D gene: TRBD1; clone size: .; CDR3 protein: CASSDPGQRYNEQFF; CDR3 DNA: TGTGCCAGCAGTGATCCGGGACAGCGGTACAATGAGCAGTTCTTC
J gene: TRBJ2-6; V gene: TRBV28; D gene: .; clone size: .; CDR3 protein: CAIGGRGGANVLTF; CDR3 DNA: TGTGCCATAGGGGGGCGAGGTGGGGCCAACGTCCTGACTTTC
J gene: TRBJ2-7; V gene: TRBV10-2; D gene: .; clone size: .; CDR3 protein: CATSGVYEQCF; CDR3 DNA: TGCGCCACGTCGGGAGTCTACGAGCAGTGCTTC
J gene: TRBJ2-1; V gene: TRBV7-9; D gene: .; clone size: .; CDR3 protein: CASDPLGVYNEQFF; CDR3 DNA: TGTGCCAGCGATCCCCTCGGCGTCTACAATGAGCAGTTCTTC
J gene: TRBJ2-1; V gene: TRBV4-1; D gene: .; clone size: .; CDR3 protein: CASSQSGLPYNEQFF; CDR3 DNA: TGCGCCAGCAGCCAATCAGGGTTACCCTACAATGAGCAGTTCTTC
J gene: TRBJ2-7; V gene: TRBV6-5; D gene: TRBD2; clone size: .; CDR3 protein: CASSSRVVGLGREQYF; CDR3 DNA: TGTGCCAGCAGTTCCCGGGTTGTGGGACTAGGACGCGAGCAGTACTTC
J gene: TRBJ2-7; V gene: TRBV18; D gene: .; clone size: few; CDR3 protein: CASSPSRRGYEQYF; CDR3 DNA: TGTGCCAGCTCACCCTCGCGGCGCGGTTACGAGCAGTACTTC
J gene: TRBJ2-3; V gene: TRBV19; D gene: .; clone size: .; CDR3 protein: CASSIYGTDTQYF; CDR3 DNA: TGTGCCAGTAGTATTTATGGCACAGATACGCAGTATTTT
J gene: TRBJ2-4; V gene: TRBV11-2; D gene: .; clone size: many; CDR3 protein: CASSLMNIQYF; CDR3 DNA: TGTGCCAGCAGCTTAATGAACATTCAGTACTTC
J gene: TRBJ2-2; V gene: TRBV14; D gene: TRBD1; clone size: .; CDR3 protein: CASSQVGGIGVGELFF; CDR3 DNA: TGTGCCAGCAGCCAAGTAGGGGGCATCGGCGTCGGGGAGCTGTTTTTT